The T cell receptor beta chain described here comes from a study of OX40 agonist ivuxolimab in advanced cancers. Study as a whole: Patients received ivuxolimab, an agonistic anti-OX40 (CD134) antibody. Patients receiving dose escalation had hepatocellular carcinoma, melanoma, renal cell or head and neck cancer. Study-wide findings and caveats: CD4+ and CD8+ T cells in blood underwent clonal expansion by week 6 at 0.1 to 3.0 mg/kg. Some patients without response likewise showed low normalized clonal expansion.

The CDR3 spans 16 residues. Per the germline V gene, CDR1 is KGHSH and CDR2 is LQKENI. V lost 2 bases, J lost 5 bases, and 13 bases lay in between. TCRdb's copy holds only in-frame clones and misses some; the assay was immunoSEQ multiplex PCR. The sample contains 50,000 to 70,000 clones, roughly 84% of which appear only once. On this clone itself: Its antigen is as yet unknown.

The source material was CD4+ or CD8+ T cells sorted from blood, sampled in a trial of the OX40 agonist ivuxolimab. The rearrangement joins TRBV18 to TRBJ1-6, with a possible D match to TRBD1 (5 bases). The origin of this receptor is an adult with an advanced solid tumor such as melanoma, head and neck, liver or kidney cancer. The CDR3 here is CASSPGRTLDNSPLHF. The CDR3 DNA is TGTGCCAGCTCACCAGGGAGGACATTGGATAATTCACCCCTCCACTTT.